This is a list of T cell receptor beta chains from one sample in a study of OX40 agonist ivuxolimab in advanced cancers. Libraries were prepared by immunoSEQ multiplex PCR; TCRdb keeps only in-frame clonotypes and omits some of them. This table has fewer than 80,000 clones, 89% appearing once. Sequences were derived from CD4+ or CD8+ T cells sorted from blood, sampled in a trial of the OX40 agonist ivuxolimab. These receptors were taken from an adult with an advanced solid tumor such as melanoma, head and neck, liver or kidney cancer. Each CDR3 is given with its conserved first and last residue. D genes are given only for firm matches. Not all rows give a size; the values are once, few, many and, for expanded clones, a class.

TRBV2	TRBJ2-1	NA	TRBD2	CASSVSGFTYNEQFF	TGTGCCAGCAGCGTTAGCGGGTTTACCTACAATGAGCAGTTCTTC
TRBV30	TRBJ2-7	NA	NA	CAWSPSIWGEQYF	TGTGCCTGGAGTCCCTCGATTTGGGGGGAGCAGTACTTC
TRBV7-2	TRBJ1-3	NA	NA	CASSLLGGYSGNTIYF	TGTGCCAGCAGCTTGTTGGGGGGGTACTCTGGAAACACCATATATTTT
TRBV5-1	TRBJ2-7	NA	NA	CASSPEPSAYEQYF	TGCGCCAGCAGCCCCGAACCCTCCGCCTACGAGCAGTACTTC
TRBV9	TRBJ2-2	NA	NA	CASSASNTGELFF	TGTGCCAGCAGCGCTTCGAACACCGGGGAGCTGTTTTTT
TRBV19	TRBJ2-1	NA	TRBD2	CASSYFLAGVLEQFF	TGTGCCAGTAGCTACTTCCTAGCGGGAGTGCTTGAGCAGTTCTTC
TRBV27	TRBJ2-7	NA	NA	CASSLLQGSYEQYF	TGTGCCAGCAGTTTACTCCAGGGTTCCTACGAGCAGTACTTC
TRBV9	TRBJ1-2	few	NA	CASSPPGGLNGYTF	TGTGCCAGCAGCCCGCCCGGGGGGCTGAATGGCTACACCTTC
TRBV5-5	TRBJ2-7	NA	NA	CASSLGADEQYF	TGTGCCAGCAGCTTGGGGGCAGACGAGCAGTACTTC
TRBV30	TRBJ2-5	NA	NA	CAWTSYGAPEETQYF	TGTGCCTGGACGTCATACGGAGCTCCCGAAGAGACCCAGTACTTC
TRBV10-2	TRBJ2-7	NA	NA	CASSDRGLEQYF	TGCGCCAGCAGTGATAGGGGTCTCGAGCAGTACTTC
TRBV4-1	TRBJ2-3	NA	NA	CASSQVLADTQYF	TGCGCCAGCAGCCAAGTGCTAGCAGATACGCAGTATTTT
TRBV4-1	TRBJ1-1	NA	TRBD1	CASSQLTGRDTEAFF	TGCGCCAGCAGCCAATTGACAGGGCGGGACACTGAAGCTTTCTTT
TRBV7-8	TRBJ2-1	NA	NA	CASSLSLHGVEAEQFF	TGTGCCAGCAGTCTTAGCTTGCACGGGGTCGAAGCCGAGCAGTTCTTC
TRBV27	TRBJ2-7	NA	NA	CASSLSASDYGQYF	TGTGCCAGCAGTTTATCGGCTAGCGACTACGGGCAGTACTTC
TRBV4-1	TRBJ2-3	NA	NA	CASSPRDGAYTQYF	TGCGCCAGCAGCCCCCGGGACGGAGCATATACGCAGTATTTT
TRBV7-9	TRBJ2-3	NA	NA	CASSLSRDTQYF	TGTGCCAGCAGCTTGTCAAGAGATACGCAGTATTTT
TRBV19	TRBJ1-5	NA	NA	CASSHRANNQPQHF	TGTGCCAGTTCGCACAGGGCCAACAATCAGCCCCAGCATTTT
TRBV29-1	TRBJ2-7	NA	NA	CSVEAEEYEQYF	TGCAGCGTTGAGGCGGAGGAATACGAGCAGTACTTC
TRBV5-8	TRBJ1-2	NA	NA	CASSLALTSVAGYTF	TGTGCCAGCAGCTTGGCATTGACCTCTGTGGCTGGCTACACCTTC
TRBV7-9	TRBJ2-7	NA	NA	CASSLLVGVSLEQYF	TGTGCCAGCAGCTTGTTAGTTGGGGTGAGTTTGGAGCAGTACTTC
TRBV10-2	TRBJ2-7	NA	NA	CASKEAGTYEQYF	TGCGCCAGCAAAGAGGCAGGGACATACGAGCAGTACTTC
TRBV7-9	TRBJ2-1	NA	NA	CASSFTGNEQFF	TGTGCCAGCAGCTTTACAGGGAATGAGCAGTTCTTC